A selection of T cell receptor beta chains follows, all from one sample in a study of blood T cell repertoires in COVID-19. Here immunoSEQ multiplex PCR was the method, and the copy in TCRdb shows in-frame clones only, minus some. This sample has a few hundred thousand clones, with 70% to 90% found just once. Sequenced material: PBMCs or T cells enriched from blood (not recorded which). Source of these receptors: a man aged 25-45 years who had recovered from COVID-19. Each CDR3 is given with its conserved first and last residue. D genes are given only for firm matches. Not every row has a clone size; where given, it reads once, few, many or a size class.

abundance	d_gene	v_gene	j_gene	CDR3nt	CDR3aa
NA	NA	TRBV19	TRBJ2-1	TGTGCCAGTAAACCTACAGGGTCCTACAATGAGCAGTTCTTC	CASKPTGSYNEQFF
once	NA	TRBV9	TRBJ1-5	TGTGCCAGCAGCGCCCAAGGTTGGGACTTCAGCCCCCAGCATTTT	CASSAQGWDFSPQHF
NA	NA	TRBV7-2	TRBJ2-5	TGTGCCAGCAGCTGGGACACTTACTCGGCCCAGTACTTC	CASSWDTYSAQYF
NA	NA	TRBV29-1	TRBJ2-1	TGCAGCGTTGAAGGGACTACCTCCTACAATGAGCAGTTCTTC	CSVEGTTSYNEQFF
few	NA	TRBV5-6	TRBJ1-6	TGTGCCAGCAGCTTGGGACACTCATCACCCCTCCACTTT	CASSLGHSSPLHF
NA	NA	TRBV20-1	TRBJ2-1	TGCAGTGCTGAGAGCGGTACTGAGCAGTTCTTC	CSAESGTEQFF
NA	NA	TRBV6-5	TRBJ1-6	TGTGCCAGCAGTTCCCCAAGACAGAACAAACCACCCCTCCACTTT	CASSSPRQNKPPLHF
NA	TRBD1	TRBV7-2	TRBJ1-1	TGTGCCAGCAGCTTAGGGGCAGGGGGGACTGAAGCTTTCTTT	CASSLGAGGTEAFF
NA	NA	TRBV10-2	TRBJ2-5	TGCGCCAGCAGTGCTCCCCCCGGAGAGACCCAGTACTTC	CASSAPPGETQYF
NA	NA	TRBV7-2	TRBJ1-4	TGTGCCAGCAGTCGGGGTGCCAGCGCAACTAATGAAAAACTGTTTTTT	CASSRGASATNEKLFF
once	TRBD1	TRBV5-4	TRBJ2-5	TGTGCCAGCAGCTCGGACAGGGGGCACGTTATCACCGGCCAAGAGACCCAGTACTTC	CASSSDRGHVITGQETQYF
few	TRBD2	TRBV7-2	TRBJ2-2	TGTGCCAGCAGCTTAGCGGGTAGCGGGGGCACCGGGGAGCTGTTTTTT	CASSLAGSGGTGELFF
NA	TRBD2	TRBV4-1	TRBJ2-5	TGCGCCAGCAGCAACCGGGGGGGTTGGGGCCAAGAGACCCAGTACTTC	CASSNRGGWGQETQYF
NA	NA	TRBV9	TRBJ1-2	TGTGCCAGCAGCGAGAACAGGGAGAGGACTGGCTACACCTTC	CASSENRERTGYTF
NA	NA	TRBV30	TRBJ1-1	TGTGCCTGGAGGGCTACTCCCCTGGGCAGGCTGAACACTGAAGCTTTCTTT	CAWRATPLGRLNTEAFF
NA	TRBD1	TRBV7-3	TRBJ2-2	TGTGCCAGCAGGTCCCAGACAGGGGTAGCCGGGGAGCTGTTTTTT	CASRSQTGVAGELFF
NA	NA	TRBV4-3	TRBJ2-1	TGCGCCAGCAGCCAATCGGGGGGCGGCGTCAATGAGCAGTTCTTC	CASSQSGGGVNEQFF
NA	TRBD1	TRBV4-1	TRBJ2-7	TGCGCCAGCAGCCAAGACCCGGGACAGCGGTACTACGAGCAGTACTTC	CASSQDPGQRYYEQYF
NA	TRBD2	TRBV5-1	TRBJ2-1	TGCGCCAGCAGCGAACTAGCGGGGAGCAATGAGCAGTTCTTC	CASSELAGSNEQFF
NA	TRBD1	TRBV12-5	TRBJ2-7	TGTGCTAGTGGTTCCGGGACAGGGCTTTCCTACGAGCAGTACTTC	CASGSGTGLSYEQYF
NA	NA	TRBV7-2	TRBJ2-3	TGTGCCAGCCGCTCAACGGGGGGCACGCAGTATTTT	CASRSTGGTQYF
NA	TRBD1	TRBV18	TRBJ2-1	TGTGCCAGCTCACCACCTAACAGGGGGACGGCTGAGCAGTTCTTC	CASSPPNRGTAEQFF
NA	TRBD1	TRBV27	TRBJ1-5	TGTGCCAGCGGGACAGGGGTAGTACAGCCCCAGCATTTT	CASGTGVVQPQHF
NA	TRBD1	TRBV9	TRBJ2-7	TGTGCCAGCAGCCCAGCCCCGGGACAGCTCTCCTACGAGCAGTACTTC	CASSPAPGQLSYEQYF
NA	TRBD2	TRBV6-1	TRBJ2-7	TGTGCCAGCAGTGAAGGGACTAGCGGGGGGGACGAGCAGTACTTC	CASSEGTSGGDEQYF
NA	NA	TRBV7-6	TRBJ2-2	TGTGCCAGCAGTTCTGACAGAAACACCGGGGAGCTGTTTTTT	CASSSDRNTGELFF
few	NA	TRBV27	TRBJ2-1	TGTGCCAGCAGCCCCCTGGACTATGTTGAGCAGTTCTTC	CASSPLDYVEQFF
NA	TRBD2	TRBV15	TRBJ2-3	TGTGCCACCAGCAATCTAGCGGGGGATACGCAGTATTTT	CATSNLAGDTQYF
many	NA	TRBV2	TRBJ1-5	TGTGCCAGCAGTCCTGGGAGGGGAAATCAGCCCCAGCATTTT	CASSPGRGNQPQHF
NA	TRBD1	TRBV18	TRBJ1-2	TGTGCCAGCTCCCCTCAGACAGGGAGAATGATTGGCTACACCTTC	CASSPQTGRMIGYTF
NA	TRBD2	TRBV7-2	TRBJ2-5	TGTGCCAGCATTCCCGACCCCAGCGGGGTCCGGGAGACCCAGTACTTC	CASIPDPSGVRETQYF
NA	NA	TRBV6-6	TRBJ2-6	TGTGCCAGCAGTCGGGACGAGGGCTCTGGGGCCAACGTCCTGACTTTC	CASSRDEGSGANVLTF
once	NA	TRBV6-5	TRBJ2-1	TGTGCCAGCAGTTACCTCTGGGGAGACAATGAGCAGTTCTTC	CASSYLWGDNEQFF
NA	TRBD1	TRBV29-1	TRBJ1-1	TGCAGCGGGGACAGGGGGCAGGGCACTGAAGCTTTCTTT	CSGDRGQGTEAFF
few	TRBD2	TRBV4-3	TRBJ2-1	TGCGCCAGCAGCCAAGACATAGCGGGGTTAATGAATGAGCAGTTCTTC	CASSQDIAGLMNEQFF
NA	TRBD1	TRBV9	TRBJ2-7	TGTGCCAGCAGCGTAAACGACAGGGGCCGCTCCTACGAGCAGTACTTC	CASSVNDRGRSYEQYF
NA	TRBD1	TRBV27	TRBJ2-1	TGTGCCAGCGGGGACAGGGGGCGAAATGAGCAGTTCTTC	CASGDRGRNEQFF
NA	NA	TRBV2	TRBJ1-2	TGTGCCAGCAGTGTGAGTAGGGAGGCCTATGGCTACACCTTC	CASSVSREAYGYTF
NA	NA	TRBV3-1/TRBV3-2	TRBJ1-1	TGTGCCAGCAGCCAAGGGCCTGAAGCTTTCTTT	CASSQGPEAFF
NA	NA	TRBV6-5	TRBJ1-5	TGTGCCAGCAGTCCCCAGGGTCCTGGCAATCAGCCCCAGCATTTT	CASSPQGPGNQPQHF
NA	NA	TRBV6-5	TRBJ1-6	TGTGCCAGCAATCCGACAAATAATTCACCCCTCCACTTT	CASNPTNNSPLHF
once	TRBD1	TRBV24-1	TRBJ1-2	TGTGCCACCAGTGACTTTACAGGGGGCGCGAATGGCTACACCTTC	CATSDFTGGANGYTF
NA	NA	TRBV24-1	TRBJ1-2	TGTGCCACCAGTGATTTCGGGTTGGGTTCCTTCTATGGCTACACCTTC	CATSDFGLGSFYGYTF
NA	TRBD1	TRBV5-4	TRBJ1-6	TGTGCCAGCAGCGTGGGACAGATTAATTCACCCCTCCACTTT	CASSVGQINSPLHF
NA	NA	TRBV12-3/TRBV12-4	TRBJ1-6	TGTGCCAGCAGTCAGGGATATAATTCACCCCTCCACTTT	CASSQGYNSPLHF
NA	NA	TRBV6-6	TRBJ1-4	TGTGCCAGCAGTTCACGCGGAGCGGGGGAAAAACTGTTTTTT	CASSSRGAGEKLFF
NA	TRBD2	TRBV9	TRBJ2-3	TGTGCCAGCAGCGCTCGATTGACTAGCGGGGGAACAGATACGCAGTATTTT	CASSARLTSGGTDTQYF
NA	NA	TRBV28	TRBJ1-4	TGTGCCAGTCAGACAGGACCCGAAAAACTGTTTTTT	CASQTGPEKLFF
NA	TRBD1	TRBV18	TRBJ1-4	TGTGCCAGCTCAAGGACCCCCCAGGACAGGGGGAGGGAAAAACTGTTTTTT	CASSRTPQDRGREKLFF
NA	TRBD2	TRBV2	TRBJ2-5	TGTGCCAGCAGTCTGACTAGCGGGCCCCAAGAGACCCAGTACTTC	CASSLTSGPQETQYF
NA	NA	TRBV29-1	TRBJ1-2	TGCAGCGTTGTCCTTAAATATGGCTACACCTTC	CSVVLKYGYTF
NA	TRBD1	TRBV5-1	TRBJ2-2	TGCGCCAGCGGCGGACAGGGGATAAAAAACACCGGGGAGCTGTTTTTT	CASGGQGIKNTGELFF
NA	TRBD1	TRBV27	TRBJ1-6	TGTGCCAGCAGGACAGGGGACTCCTATAATTCACCCCTCCACTTT	CASRTGDSYNSPLHF
NA	TRBD2	TRBV6-5	TRBJ2-1	TGTGCCAGCAGTCCTTTAGCGGGGGGGTACAATGAGCAGTTCTTC	CASSPLAGGYNEQFF
NA	TRBD1	TRBV12-5	TRBJ2-1	TGTGCTAGTGGGCCGGGACAGGGTTATATGGATGAGCAGTTCTTC	CASGPGQGYMDEQFF
NA	TRBD1	TRBV7-8	TRBJ1-1	TGTGCCAGCAGCTACACAGGGGGCGGGACTGAAGCTTTCTTT	CASSYTGGGTEAFF
NA	NA	TRBV2	TRBJ1-1	TGTGCCAGCAGGGTAGACAGCAACCAGGGCGGAGCTTTCTTT	CASRVDSNQGGAFF
NA	TRBD1	TRBV5-8	TRBJ1-6	TGTGCCAGCAGACGGGGACAGGGTAATTCACCCCTCCACTTT	CASRRGQGNSPLHF